This TCR beta chain was obtained from a study of blood T cell repertoires in COVID-19. Study context: Samples taken during acute and convalescent COVID-19 were collected in the United States, Italy and Spain. T cells, B-cell-depleted T cells, or PBMCs provided the cDNA or gDNA that served as material.

The CDR3 has 13 residues. Trimming removed 0 bases at V and 6 bases at J, with 9 bases between. Germline V gene sequence: CDR1 SGHVS, CDR2 FNYEAQ. As handled by the study authors: Researchers report that nucleated cell counts were estimated from reference gene primer amplification. Using immunoSEQ multiplex PCR, the repertoire was profiled, and TCRdb retains in-frame clones only, with some absent. V, J and clone size reflect that table, while D and trimming were determined from the DNA. The table has about 120,000 clones, less than 90% seen once; the top ten hold 6.6%. The J gene is TRBJ2-7, the V gene TRBV7-6, with D possibly being TRBD2 (5 bases). Material for sequencing was peripheral blood. The receptor comes from a man of 80 years or more with active or convalescent COVID-19. The CDR3 nucleotides are TGTGCCAGCAGCTTAGCGCGGGCTGGCGAGCAGTACTTC. Protein: CASSLARAGEQYF.